These 32 T cell receptor beta chains came from one sample sequenced in a study of blood T cell repertoires in COVID-19. The data were produced by immunoSEQ multiplex PCR, yet TCRdb's version contains in-frame clones alone and is incomplete. Counted here are 300,000 to 450,000 clones, approximately 81% occurring once; the ten biggest clones make up roughly 3.9%. What was sequenced was peripheral blood. These receptors originate from a woman younger than 30 with acute or convalescent COVID-19.

The gene calls are TRBV4-1 and TRBJ2-3; D is ambiguous. The CDR3 contains 15 residues. Germline lookup yields CDR1 MGHRA and CDR2 YSYEKL. Between the trimmed V and J ends, which lost 0 bases and 0 bases, there was a span of 7 bases. CDR3: CASSQDQYSTDTQYF. The CDR3, as DNA: TGCGCCAGCAGCCAAGATCAGTATAGCACAGATACGCAGTATTTT.

Regarding this clone: The same CDR3 can be traced to other DNA sequences in this sample. The V gene is TRBV5-1, the J gene TRBJ1-4; TRBD1 aligns across 10 bases. The germline V gene has CDR1 SGHRS and CDR2 YFSETQ. The CDR3 runs 14 residues. The V segment lost 4 bases and the J segment 8 bases; nucleotides outside the gene matches: 5. CDR3 DNA sequence: TGCGCCAGCAGCAGACAGGGGGCGGACGAAAAACTGTTTTTT. Amino acid sequence: CASSRQGADEKLFF.

The chain employs TRBV4-1 and TRBJ1-1, with 9 bases aligning to TRBD1. Germline CDR1 reads MGHRA; CDR2 reads YSYEKL. Trimming cost V 3 bases and J 2 bases; bases outside gene matches: 4. CDR3 length: 15 residues. CDR3 amino acids: CASSQLGQGNTEAFF. The CDR3 DNA reads TGCGCCAGCAGCCAGCTGGGACAGGGAAACACTGAAGCTTTCTTT.

The rearrangement links TRBV13 to TRBJ1-5; the D is unclear. The germline V gene has CDR1 PRHDT and CDR2 FYEKMQ (reference sequence). There are 14 residues in the CDR3. Trimming removed 2 bases from V and 6 bases from J, with 11 bases in between. The CDR3 is CASSLSGLGQPQHF. The CDR3 nucleotides read TGTGCCAGCAGCTTAAGCGGTTTGGGTCAGCCCCAGCATTTT.

V and J are TRBV2 and TRBJ1-4, with a possible D match to TRBD1 (6 bases). With 7 bases removed from V and 5 bases from J, the gap between germline ends came to 14 bases. The CDR3 spans 14 residues. Germline CDR1 and CDR2: SNHLY and FYNNEI. The CDR3 DNA follows: TGTGCCAGCATGTCAGACAGGATAAATGAAAAACTGTTTTTT. Protein: CASMSDRINEKLFF. Drawing the rest from reference TRBV2 and TRBJ1-4, the complete variable domain is EPEVTQTPSHQVTQMGQEVILRCVPISNHLYFYWYRQILGQKVEFLVSFYNNEISEKSEIFDDQFSVERPDGSNFTLKIRSTKLEDSAMYFCASMSDRINEKLFFGSGTQLSVL.

The sample holds one count of this clone. The genes are TRBV5-6 and TRBJ1-4, with D tentatively TRBD1 (5 bases). The germline CDR1 and CDR2 sequences are SGHDT and YYEEEE. V lost 4 bases and J lost 6, with 16 bases in between. CDR3 size: 15 residues. The CDR3, as DNA: TGTGCCAGCAGCCCTGACAGTCGTCTCTATGAAAAACTGTTTTTT. Translated: CASSPDSRLYEKLFF. The full variable domain, rest sourced from reference TRBV5-6 and TRBJ1-4, is DAGVTQSPTHLIKTRGQQVTLRCSPKSGHDTVSWYQQALGQGPQFIFQYYEEEERQRGNFPDRFSGHQFPNYSSELNVNALLLGDSALYLCASSPDSRLYEKLFFGSGTQLSVL.

V is TRBV29-1 and J is TRBJ2-3; TRBD2 matches at 13 bases. This CDR3 contains 15 residues. Losses at the gene ends were 4 bases for V and 2 bases for J; bases not matched to a gene: 3. CDR1 SQVTM and CDR2 ANQGSEA come from the germline V gene. CDR3 nucleotide sequence: TGCAGCGTTGCAGGACTAGCGGGAGACACAGATACGCAGTATTTT. Protein sequence: CSVAGLAGDTDTQYF.

Only a few counts were recorded for this clone. The V call is TRBV5-1, the J call TRBJ1-3, with TRBD1 as a possible D gene (6 bases). The germline V gene has CDR1 SGHRS and CDR2 YFSETQ. The V gene lost 3 bases and the J gene lost 4 bases, with 11 bases spanning the gap. The length of the CDR3 is 14 residues. CDR3 sequence reads: CASSSSTGGNTIYF. The CDR3 DNA follows: TGCGCCAGCAGCTCCTCTACAGGGGGAAACACCATATATTTT. The whole variable domain, filled in from reference TRBV5-1 and TRBJ1-3, reads KAGVTQTPRYLIKTRGQQVTLSCSPISGHRSVSWYQQTPGQGLQFLFEYFSETQRNKGNFPGRFSGRQFSNSRSEMNVSTLELGDSALYLCASSSSTGGNTIYFGEGSWLTVV.

This chain connects TRBV20-1 to TRBJ1-4, with unresolved D. The germline V gene encodes CDR1 DFQATT and CDR2 SNEGSKA (reference sequence). The CDR3 has 11 residues. Trimming left V 0 bases short and J 13 bases short, with 9 bases between. Written as DNA, the CDR3 is TGCAGTGCTAGAGATGTTCGGGGACTGTTTTTT. Encoded protein: CSARDVRGLFF.

The J gene is TRBJ2-1, the V gene TRBV19; D is perhaps TRBD2 (5 bases). Germline V CDR1 and CDR2: LNHDA, SQIVND (reference sequence). The CDR3 sequence is 16 residues long. V dropped 3 bases and J dropped 8 bases, with 20 bases sitting between them. CDR3 in DNA: TGTGCCAGTAGTATGCTAGCTGGCCCGGTCTCACATGAGCAGTTCTTC. This gives the protein CASSMLAGPVSHEQFF. The variable domain in full, completed from reference TRBV19 and TRBJ2-1, reads DGGITQSPKYLFRKEGQNVTLSCEQNLNHDAMYWYRQDPGQGLRLIYYSQIVNDFQKGDIAEGYSVSREKKESFPLTVTSAQKNPTAFYLCASSMLAGPVSHEQFFGPGTRLTVL.

V usage is TRBV19 and J usage is TRBJ2-1; 7 positions agree with TRBD1. Germline CDR1 and CDR2: LNHDA and SQIVND (reference sequence). The junction had 6 bases not matched to a gene; V was cut back by 6 bases and J by 1 base. The CDR3 length is 15 residues. The CDR3 bases are TGTGCCAGTAGCAACCCGGGACAGTCCTACAATGAGCAGTTCTTC. Translating it yields CASSNPGQSYNEQFF.

V gene TRBV27 combines with J gene TRBJ1-3, with a weak D call TRBD1 (5 bases). With 6 bases removed from V and 1 base from J, the gap between germline ends came to 10 bases. This CDR3 has 14 amino acids. The germline CDR1 and CDR2 sequences are MNHEY and SMNVEV (reference sequence). The CDR3 protein is CASSGGGSGNTIYF. As DNA, the CDR3 is TGTGCCAGCAGCGGGGGGGGGTCTGGAAACACCATATATTTT.

The chain has TRBV27 and TRBJ1-1, with 7 bases matching TRBD1. The CDR3 is 15 residues long. J lost 6 bases, V lost 3 bases, and 10 bases had no gene match. The germline V gene has CDR1 MNHEY and CDR2 SMNVEV (reference sequence). The CDR3 loop reads CASSFYGRGLAEAFF. In nucleotides, the CDR3 is TGTGCCAGCAGTTTCTACGGGAGGGGGCTTGCTGAAGCTTTCTTT.

The chain combines TRBV4-2 with TRBJ2-5; the D gene is possibly TRBD2 (6 bases). The length of the CDR3 is 14 residues. CDR1 LGHNA and CDR2 YNFKEQ come from the germline V gene. The germline V and J ends were trimmed by 1 base and 7 bases, with 13 bases remaining between them. DNA of the CDR3: TGTGCCAGCAGCCAAGGGGACTCCAAGGGGACCCAGTACTTC. Translating gives CASSQGDSKGTQYF.

This chain links TRBV10-3 with TRBJ1-5, with D possibly being TRBD1 (5 bases). The V gene lost 5 bases and the J gene lost 0 bases, with 11 bases spanning the gap. Germline-derived CDR1 and CDR2 are ENHRY and SYGVKD. The CDR3 runs 15 residues. CDR3 sequence (DNA): TGTGCCATCAGTCCCTGGGGGGATAGCAATCAGCCCCAGCATTTT. Protein sequence: CAISPWGDSNQPQHF.

This chain links TRBV6-5 with TRBJ2-1; D is possibly TRBD2 (6 bases). CDR1 is MNHEY and CDR2 is SVGAGI in the germline V gene. There are 13 residues in the CDR3. Trimming removed 6 bases at V and 6 bases at J, with 12 bases between. CDR3 in DNA: TGTGCCAGCAGCGGGACTGTCCCCAATGAGCAGTTCTTC. Residues: CASSGTVPNEQFF.

This chain joins TRBV7-9 and TRBJ2-7; D unresolved. Germline V CDR1 and CDR2: SEHNR, FQNEAQ (reference sequence). Between the trimmed V and J ends, which lost 1 base and 0 bases, there was a span of 4 bases. This CDR3 is built from 13 residues. The CDR3 DNA reads as TGTGCCAGCAGCTTAGTGAGCTCCTACGAGCAGTACTTC. It codes for CASSLVSSYEQYF.

The chain employs TRBV2 and TRBJ1-6; TRBD1 might be the D (5 bases). Germline CDR1 SNHLY, CDR2 FYNNEI. Trimming took off 7 bases at V and 7 bases at J, with 17 bases between the two ends. The CDR3 sequence is 15 residues long. The CDR3 spells CASIQADIPNSPLHF. CDR3 sequence (DNA): TGTGCCAGCATCCAGGCGGACATCCCAAATTCACCCCTCCACTTT.

CDR3 DNA: TGTGCCAGCAGCGCAGGGGGACTAGCGGGAGGTCGCGAGCAGTTCTTC. It codes for CASSAGGLAGGREQFF. The genes are TRBV9 and TRBJ2-1, with TRBD2 matching over 15 bases. The length of the CDR3 is 16 residues. In germline, CDR1 is SGDLS, CDR2 YYNGEE. Trimming took 3 bases from V and 10 from J; bases not matched to a gene: 8.

This clone appeared a single time. The V gene is TRBV18, the J gene TRBJ2-1; D is possibly TRBD2 (6 bases). The CDR3 is 17 amino acids. With 3 bases removed from V and 10 bases from J, the gap between germline ends came to 25 bases. Germline CDR1 is KGHSH and CDR2 is LQKENI. CDR3 sequence reads: CASSPRGRGGTRGEQFF. As DNA, the CDR3 is TGTGCCAGCTCACCCCGCGGGCGAGGCGGGACCCGGGGAGAGCAGTTCTTC.

In nucleotides, the CDR3 is TGTGCCAGCACCAGGGTAGGCTCCTACGAGCAGTACTTC. Protein sequence: CASTRVGSYEQYF. This rearrangement joins TRBV27 to TRBJ2-7; D might be TRBD1 (5 bases). This CDR3 has 13 amino acids. The germline CDR1 and CDR2 sequences are MNHEY and SMNVEV (reference sequence). The V and J ends lost 7 bases and 0 bases respectively, with 10 bases between them.

This clone was observed a single time. The chain employs TRBV28 and TRBJ2-7, with a weak D call TRBD2 (6 bases). This CDR3 is 12 amino acids long. Germline assignment: CDR1 MDHEN and CDR2 SYDVKM. The CDR3 sequence is CASGDFIYEQYF. The CDR3 DNA reads TGTGCGTCCGGGGACTTTATTTACGAGCAGTACTTC.

V and J are TRBV2 and TRBJ1-5; possibly TRBD1 for D (6 bases). Germline loops: CDR1 SNHLY, CDR2 FYNNEI. Trimming stripped 5 bases from V and 3 bases from J, with 20 bases between. The CDR3 runs 17 residues. The DNA for the CDR3 is TGTGCCAGCAGTCTCGGGCCGGGGGGGCCTTACAATCAGCCCCAGCATTTT. Protein product: CASSLGPGGPYNQPQHF. The full variable domain, rest sourced from reference TRBV2 and TRBJ1-5, is EPEVTQTPSHQVTQMGQEVILRCVPISNHLYFYWYRQILGQKVEFLVSFYNNEISEKSEIFDDQFSVERPDGSNFTLKIRSTKLEDSAMYFCASSLGPGGPYNQPQHFGDGTRLSIL.

Only one count was recorded for this clone. The chain has TRBV30 and TRBJ1-5, with D perhaps TRBD1 (6 bases). The V end was cut by 0 bases, the J end by 3 bases, with 15 bases between. This CDR3 is built from 16 residues. Looked up from germline, CDR1 is GTSNPN and CDR2 is SVGIG (reference sequence). CDR3 region: CAWSVPGAYVNQPQHF. The CDR3 nucleotides read TGTGCCTGGAGTGTACCAGGGGCTTATGTCAATCAGCCCCAGCATTTT.

The chain carries TRBV28 and TRBJ2-1; a possible D gene is TRBD2 (6 bases). From germline, CDR1 is MDHEN and CDR2 SYDVKM. The CDR3 contains 17 residues. V lost 6 bases to trimming and J lost 4 bases, with 22 bases between them. CDR3 in amino acids: CASSYPPGGEVYNEQFF. CDR3 sequence (DNA): TGTGCCAGCAGCTACCCCCCGGGCGGGGAAGTATACAATGAGCAGTTCTTC.

This chain links TRBV7-6 with TRBJ1-2; D gene unclear. The CDR3 totals 14 residues. Germline V lookup: CDR1 SGHVS, CDR2 FNYEAQ. Trimming stripped 2 bases from V and 6 bases from J, with 13 bases between. CDR3 protein: CASSLIPIENGYTF. CDR3 in DNA: TGTGCCAGCAGCTTAATTCCGATTGAGAATGGCTACACCTTC.

The V gene is TRBV6-4, the J gene TRBJ1-4; D unclear. Germline V gives CDR1 MRHNA, CDR2 SNTAGT. Deletions cut 7 bases from V and 8 bases from J, with 11 bases between. The CDR3 length is 12 residues. Written as DNA, the CDR3 is TGTGCCAGCAACGAAACTCCCGAAAAACTGTTTTTT. Translating gives CASNETPEKLFF.

The chain links TRBV6-5 to TRBJ2-3; 10 nucleotides match TRBD2. Germline CDR1 and CDR2: MNHEY and SVGAGI. CDR3 length equals 14 residues. V shed 5 bases and J 2 bases; nucleotides not matched to a gene: 1. The CDR3 here is CASSSGGATDTQYF. CDR3 DNA: TGTGCCAGCAGTAGCGGGGGGGCCACAGATACGCAGTATTTT.

This chain joins TRBV19 and TRBJ1-1; D is unclear. CDR1 LNHDA and CDR2 SQIVND come from the germline V gene (reference sequence). The V gene lost 9 bases and the J gene lost 5 bases, with 7 bases spanning the gap. This CDR3 region has 10 residues. CDR3 amino acids: CASARTEAFF. The CDR3 DNA sequence: TGTGCCAGCGCGAGGACTGAAGCTTTCTTT.

This CDR3 reads CASSQGQVYEQYF. The CDR3 coding sequence is TGCGCCAGCAGCCAGGGACAGGTCTACGAGCAGTACTTC. The rearrangement uses TRBV5-1 and TRBJ2-7; TRBD1 aligns across 8 bases. The CDR3 totals 13 residues. CDR1 SGHRS and CDR2 YFSETQ come from the germline V gene. V shed 4 bases, J shed 3 bases, and the junction held 3 bases outside the gene matches.

V and J are TRBV3-1 (or the pseudogene TRBV3-2) and TRBJ1-5; no clear D gene. V was shortened by 2 bases and J by 0 bases, with 8 bases between the two germline ends. The germline V gene has CDR1 LGHDT and CDR2 YNNKEL (reference sequence). This CDR3 has 15 amino acids. As DNA, the CDR3 is TGTGCCAGCAGCCAACGGGGAGATAGCAATCAGCCCCAGCATTTT. Translation: CASSQRGDSNQPQHF.

The V call is TRBV11-2, the J call TRBJ2-7; TRBD1 matches at 8 bases. Germline assignment: CDR1 SGHAT and CDR2 FQNNGV. V was pared by 5 bases and J by 1 base, with 7 bases of the junction left unmatched. The CDR3 has 15 amino acids. The CDR3 region has the DNA TGTGCCAGCAGCCAAGGGACAGGAGGTTCCTACGAGCAGTACTTC. This encodes CASSQGTGGSYEQYF.